The present entry profiles one T cell receptor (beta chain) with its context. The target of this receptor is not known. Base qualities are not at hand, and no much larger clone is one base apart. The immunoSEQ Assay, a bias-controlled multiplex PCR, was used to amplify TCRbeta CDR3 regions from genomic DNA. Per the authors' processing: Nucleated cell counts per sample were estimated from amplification of reference gene primers within the assay. To quantify the absolute abundance of each unique TCRbeta CDR3 rearrangement, sequence reads were collapsed and filtered. For each sample, productive Simpson clonality was calculated as the square root of Simpson's diversity index across productive rearrangements. TCRdb retrieved this table from immuneACCESS and kept in-frame rearrangements only. Not all clones are present; in checked studies, unresolved V genes account for under half, and no reason is known for the remainder. From that table come the V and J calls and clone size; the DNA was used to work out D and trimming. The sample table holds about 230,000 clones, of which roughly 88% were seen once. The top ten clonotypes cover 3% to 4% of the sample.

Participants in the prospective study were enrolled through a virtual design, were aged about 18 to 90 years, and lived in some 24 United States geographic areas. In the prospective study, cohorts were assigned on the basis of participant-reported clinical history obtained from a screening survey and a study questionnaire. A participant counted as exposed if, within 2 weeks of entering the study, that participant had been in contact with someone who had a PCR-confirmed or clinician-diagnosed COVID-19 case. Each participant in the prospective study had whole blood, serum and a nasopharyngeal or oropharyngeal swab collected by mobile phlebotomists. Additional blood draws and questionnaires over an approximately two-month period could optionally be provided by prospective study participants. Prospective study blood samples were shipped either frozen or at room temperature before DNA extraction. The data belong to a study of blood T cell repertoires in COVID-19 (dated by TCRdb to 2020 to 2022). Study-wide context: The collaborator samples originated in the United States, Italy and Spain and spanned the acute and convalescent phases of COVID-19. The material from the prospective study consisted of cDNA or gDNA derived from T cells, B-cell-depleted T cells, or PBMCs. The sample metadata nearly always contained a de-identified subject ID, COVID-19 status, age in years and sex. Where HLA class I and class II types were available, the types were taken from metadata supplied by the sample provider, not from assay-based typing. A freely available public database, intended as a resource for researchers studying the immune response to SARS-CoV-2, is where the repertoires were released. Deeply sampled blood TCRbeta repertoires from subjects exposed to, actively infected with, or recovered from COVID-19 were included in the dataset. Samples came from the ongoing ImmuneRACE study (first 160 participants) plus 1,254 subjects from 6 global collaborators.

The full study reports these points: The quantity of clinical and demographic metadata differed by source and by participant and was supplied without curation.

Reading from cysteine to phenylalanine, the CDR3 counts 14 amino acids. CDR3 DNA only is kept here, 42 bases in frame from base 1. V and J lose 2 bases and 4 bases, and a span of 8 bases separates them. The germline V gene supplies CDR1 MNHEY and CDR2 SVGEGT. The clonotype was recovered from a woman aged 30 to 39 who had been exposed to COVID-19. Input material: PBMCs or T cells enriched from blood (not recorded which). This receptor chain uses TRBV6-2 or TRBV6-3 and TRBJ2-2; the D gene is perhaps TRBD2, from 5 matching bases. The nucleotide sequence is TGTGCCAGCAGTTACGTGGACTTCACCGGGGAGCTGTTTTTT. Its protein reads: CASSYVDFTGELFF.